The clone carrying this TCR beta chain was seen a handful of times. This specimen belongs to a study of response to subunit inactivated influenza vaccine. Trimming removed 0 bases from V and 14 bases from J, with 14 bases in between. The CDR3 is 13 amino acids. Germline lookup yields CDR1 GTSNPN and CDR2 SVGIG (reference sequence). TCRdb fed the RT-PCR reads into MiXCR, producing one record per CDR3 protein. The sample carries fewer than 600,000 distinct CDR3 sequences, approximately 7.2% recorded once. The input for sequencing was PBMCs from blood, taken about 23 months after vaccination. V is TRBV30 and J is TRBJ1-6, with D possibly matching TRBD1 (5 bases). The origin of this receptor is a man aged 50 to 69 who received an inactivated influenza vaccine. CDR3 loop: CAWSVSGTATLHF. The CDR3 DNA sequence: TGTGCCTGGAGTGTATCAGGGACTGCGACCCTCCACTTT.